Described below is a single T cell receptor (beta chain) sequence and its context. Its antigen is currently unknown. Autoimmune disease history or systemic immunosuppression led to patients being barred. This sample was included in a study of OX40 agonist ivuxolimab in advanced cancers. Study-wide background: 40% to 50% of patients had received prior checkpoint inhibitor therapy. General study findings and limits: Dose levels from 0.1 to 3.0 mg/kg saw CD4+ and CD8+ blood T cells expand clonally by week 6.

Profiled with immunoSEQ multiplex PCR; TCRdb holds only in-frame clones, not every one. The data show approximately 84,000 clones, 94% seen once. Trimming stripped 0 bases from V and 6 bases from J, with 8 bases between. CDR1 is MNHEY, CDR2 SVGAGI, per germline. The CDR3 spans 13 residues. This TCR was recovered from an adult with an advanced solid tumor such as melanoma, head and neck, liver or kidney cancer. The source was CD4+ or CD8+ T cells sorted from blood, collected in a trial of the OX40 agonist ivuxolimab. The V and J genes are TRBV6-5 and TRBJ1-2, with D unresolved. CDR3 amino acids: CASSYSGLDGYTF. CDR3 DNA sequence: TGTGCCAGCAGTTACTCGGGATTAGATGGCTACACCTTC.